These 15 T cell receptor beta chains originate from one sample sequenced in a study of CXCR3-negative and CXCR3-positive naive CD8 T cells. The libraries of TRB cDNA were constructed through 5' RACE using UMI labels. TCRdb re-called the 5' RACE reads; one entry per CDR3 protein, DNA not given. This table holds around 96,000 distinct CDR3 sequences. Material: naive CXCR3- CD8+ T cells from blood. Described subset: CD45RO-CCR7+CD27+CD95- naive CD8+ T cells lacking CXCR3 (TNR3-). Receptors were obtained from a human donor in good health. Some clones in this sample may be carry-over from other donors' samples.

This sequence joins TRBV7-9 and TRBJ2-7; TCRdb names TRBD2, which stays unverified in the absence of DNA. This CDR3 spans 15 amino acids. CDR1 and CDR2 from the germline V gene are SEHNR and FQNEAQ (reference sequence). This chain's CDR3 is CASSLKREALDEQYF.

The V and J genes are TRBV27 and TRBJ2-5; there is no DNA to check the TCRdb D call of TRBD2. Looked up from germline, CDR1 is MNHEY and CDR2 is SMNVEV (reference sequence). The CDR3 length is 15 residues. The CDR3 sequence is CASSSGLAGGETQYF.

The chain has TRBV29-1 and TRBJ2-7; TCRdb indicates TRBD1, and absent DNA this call remains unverified. From germline, CDR1 is SQVTM and CDR2 ANQGSEA. This CDR3 has 12 residues. This CDR3 reads CSARTGPYEQYF.

CDR3 protein: CASSPEPGQPYEQYF. The chain joins TRBV3-1 to TRBJ2-7; there is no DNA to check the TCRdb D call of TRBD1. The germline CDR1 and CDR2 sequences are LGHDT and YNNKEL (reference sequence). The CDR3 sequence is 15 residues long.

The rearrangement links TRBV4-2 to TRBJ2-5; TCRdb proposes TRBD1, but this gene call is untestable without DNA. Germline-derived CDR1 and CDR2 are LGHNA and YNFKEQ. This CDR3 is 16 amino acids long. This CDR3 is CASSQAENTPQETQYF.

The chain employs TRBV5-5 and TRBJ2-3; TCRdb reports TRBD1, a call that lacks DNA to check it against. This CDR3 has 15 residues. Germline values: CDR1 SGHKS, CDR2 YYEKEE (reference sequence). Here the CDR3 reads CASSRRDSLTDTQYF.

V usage is TRBV12-3 or TRBV12-4 and J usage is TRBJ2-5; with no DNA, the TCRdb D assignment of TRBD1 cannot be verified. The CDR3 covers 15 residues. The CDR3 loop is CASTPGGARQETQYF.

The rearrangement uses TRBV28 and TRBJ2-7; lacking DNA, the TRBD1 call made by TCRdb goes unchecked. The CDR3 has 14 amino acids. Looked up from germline, CDR1 is MDHEN and CDR2 is SYDVKM. Here the CDR3 reads CASSLYGAGYEQYF.

This rearrangement joins TRBV7-9 to TRBJ2-5. Germline V CDR1 and CDR2: SEHNR, FQNEAQ (reference sequence). The CDR3 consists of 15 residues. CDR3 sequence reads: CASSLVRDLQETQYF. Full variable domain (outside the CDR3, taken from reference TRBV7-9 and TRBJ2-5): DTGVSQNPRHKITKRGQNVTFRCDPISEHNRLYWYRQTLGQGPEFLTYFQNEAQLEKSRLLSDRFSAERPKGSFSTLEIQRTEQGDSAMYLCASSLVRDLQETQYFGPGTRLLVL.

J is TRBJ2-5 and V is TRBV28. From germline, CDR1 is MDHEN and CDR2 SYDVKM. The CDR3 length is 12 residues. Here the CDR3 reads CASSFRVETQYF.

The chain carries TRBV11-2 and TRBJ1-5. The germline gives CDR1 SGHAT, CDR2 FQNNGV. The CDR3 is 13 amino acids. The CDR3 loop reads CASSLDLNQPQHF.

The chain combines TRBV7-9 with TRBJ2-1; the TRBD1 assignment by TCRdb is unverifiable without DNA. Germline-derived CDR1 and CDR2 are SEHNR and FQNEAQ (reference sequence). The CDR3 has 16 amino acids. CDR3 sequence: CASSFRYRMGTNEQFF.

The chain couples TRBV29-1 to TRBJ2-1; the D call from TCRdb, TRBD1, cannot be confirmed without DNA. Germline loops: CDR1 SQVTM, CDR2 ANQGSEA. This CDR3 region has 12 residues. The chain's CDR3 is CSVTDRGDEQFF.

This rearrangement joins TRBV15 to TRBJ2-7; the TRBD1 assignment by TCRdb is unverifiable without DNA. The CDR3 is 14 amino acids. The V gene's germline CDR1 is LNHNV and CDR2 YYDKDF (reference sequence). The chain's CDR3 is CATSRGDRTYEQYF.

The chain uses TRBV4-3 and TRBJ2-1. This CDR3 region has 15 residues. Germline CDR1 LGHNA, CDR2 YSLEER. CDR3 residues: CASSQDTGPYNEQFF.